These 2 T cell receptor beta chains share one sample of origin, sequenced in a study of beta chain features in type 1 diabetes. As every portion of the isolated RNA was reverse transcribed, the sequencing read expressed TCRB transcripts. Some clones are missing from TCRdb's copy, which holds only in-frame ones; the method was immunoSEQ multiplex PCR. The sample carries a few hundred thousand clones, roughly 9.8% recorded once. These receptors' targets are unknown. Study-wide points: There was a moderate but significant shortening of TCRB CDR3s in all four CD4+ subsets of Type 1 diabetes patients.

Specimen: central memory CD4+ T cells from blood. The origin of the receptors is a man aged 30 to 45 with type 1 diabetes.

Ten or more counts support this clone. This specimen includes other DNA sequences encoding the same CDR3. The rearrangement uses TRBV10-3 and TRBJ2-7; perhaps TRBD1 as D (6 bases). The CDR3 has 14 amino acids. With 6 bases removed from V and 0 bases from J, the gap between germline ends came to 12 bases. Per germline, CDR1 ENHRY and CDR2 SYGVKD. The CDR3 protein is CAISPGQSSYEQYF. CDR3 DNA: TGTGCCATCAGCCCCGGACAGAGCTCCTACGAGCAGTACTTC.

This chain links TRBV10-3 with TRBJ2-5; perhaps TRBD2 as D (5 bases). Trimming took 10 bases from V and 2 from J, leaving 14 bases between them. The CDR3 is 13 amino acids. Germline CDR1 and CDR2: ENHRY and SYGVKD. CDR3 sequence reads: CASLRARQETQYF. CDR3 coding DNA: TGTGCCAGCCTGCGGGCGCGTCAAGAGACCCAGTACTTC.